One T cell receptor beta chain is described in this entry. What it binds is not known. TCRdb reanalysed the 5' RACE reads using MiXCR and keeps one entry per CDR3 protein. Here the sample spans around 440,000 distinct CDR3 sequences, roughly 18% being singletons. The sample comes from a study of T-cell memory formation after mild COVID-19. Study findings and constraints: Memory cells collected pre-infection included some clones that later responded, suggesting cross-reactive memory joined.

CDR3 length: 15 residues. Germline CDR1 and CDR2: SEHNR and FQNEAQ (reference sequence). Trimming cost V 6 bases and J 1 base; bases outside gene matches: 4. The chain is built from TRBV7-9 and TRBJ2-7, with 12 bases that match TRBD2. The receptor comes from an adult woman who had mild COVID-19 (a few samples of this study predate the infection). Cell type and time point are not known. Sequencing input: PBMCs or a T cell subset sorted from them (not recorded which). This chain's CDR3 is CASRNGLAGSYEQYF. As DNA, the CDR3 is TGTGCCAGCAGGAACGGACTAGCGGGATCCTACGAGCAGTACTTC. The variable domain in full, completed from reference TRBV7-9 and TRBJ2-7, reads DTGVSQNPRHKITKRGQNVTFRCDPISEHNRLYWYRQTLGQGPEFLTYFQNEAQLEKSRLLSDRFSAERPKGSFSTLEIQRTEQGDSAMYLCASRNGLAGSYEQYFGPGTRLTVT.